This TCR beta chain was captured by sequencing in a study of OX40 agonist ivuxolimab in advanced cancers. Study details: Participants, 70% to 90% male, averaged around 60 years of age, ranging from roughly 23 to 90. Study-wide results and caveats: CD4+ and CD8+ blood T cells expanded clonally by week 6 at 0.1 to 3.0 mg/kg.

Concerning this clone: Its specificity is unknown.

The CDR3 runs 14 residues. Germline CDR1 reads LNHDA; CDR2 reads SQIVND (reference sequence). V dropped 2 bases and J dropped 4 bases, with 9 bases sitting between them. Sequencing used immunoSEQ multiplex PCR; TCRdb keeps in-frame clones, though not all of them. Of 80,000 or so clones in the sample, about 83% were seen once. The V call is TRBV19, the J call TRBJ1-5; no reliable D call. The TCR was taken from an adult with an advanced solid tumor such as melanoma, head and neck, liver or kidney cancer. Sequenced material: CD4+ or CD8+ T cells sorted from blood, taken in a trial of the OX40 agonist ivuxolimab. DNA of the CDR3: TGTGCCAGTAGTATATCGGCCGCGAATCAGCCCCAGCATTTT. Residues: CASSISAANQPQHF. Drawing the rest from reference TRBV19 and TRBJ1-5, the complete variable domain is DGGITQSPKYLFRKEGQNVTLSCEQNLNHDAMYWYRQDPGQGLRLIYYSQIVNDFQKGDIAEGYSVSREKKESFPLTVTSAQKNPTAFYLCASSISAANQPQHFGDGTRLSIL.